Following are 32 T cell receptor beta chains from one sample sequenced in a study of blood T cell repertoires in COVID-19. The assay was immunoSEQ multiplex PCR, and TCRdb's table has in-frame clones only and misses some. Found here are about 250,000 clones, about 86% of them singletons; the top ten hold over 1.3%. Sequencing input: peripheral blood. The receptors originated from a man at least 80 years old with acute or convalescent COVID-19.

The chain uses TRBV9 and TRBJ2-3, with D unresolved. Germline CDR1 and CDR2: SGDLS and YYNGEE. Deletions cut 4 bases from V and 6 bases from J, with 9 bases between. The CDR3 is 12 residues long. The CDR3 DNA sequence: TGTGCCAGCAGCTTTAACTCCGATACGCAGTATTTT. Translated: CASSFNSDTQYF.

The table lists this clone with a count of one. This chain joins TRBV28 and TRBJ1-1, with D unclear. Germline lookup yields CDR1 MDHEN and CDR2 SYDVKM. V was cut by 3 bases and J by 4 bases, with 6 bases left in between. CDR3 length: 12 amino acids. CDR3 sequence: CASSLGVTEAFF. The DNA of the CDR3 is TGTGCCAGCAGTTTGGGAGTCACTGAAGCTTTCTTT. Full variable domain (outside the CDR3, taken from reference TRBV28 and TRBJ1-1): DVKVTQSSRYLVKRTGEKVFLECVQDMDHENMFWYRQDPGLGLRLIYFSYDVKMKEKGDIPEGYSVSREKKERFSLILESASTNQTSMYLCASSLGVTEAFFGQGTRLTVV.

V and J are TRBV5-8 and TRBJ2-7, with TRBD2 matching over 8 bases. J gave up 3 bases and V 0 bases, and 5 bases lay outside the gene matches. Germline lookup yields CDR1 SGHTS and CDR2 YDEGEE. There are 15 residues in the CDR3. The CDR3 DNA sequence: TGTGCCAGCAGCTTGGGGGGGACTAGAGTCTACGAGCAGTACTTC. Protein sequence: CASSLGGTRVYEQYF.

This chain joins TRBV5-4 and TRBJ2-7; TRBD1 matches 9 bases. The CDR3 is made up of 14 amino acids. The germline CDR1 and CDR2 sequences are SGHNT and YYREEE (reference sequence). Trimming cost V 4 bases and J 5 bases; bases outside gene matches: 7. CDR3 nucleotide sequence: TGTGCCAGCAGCACGGGACAGGGACTAAACGAGCAGTACTTC. Protein: CASSTGQGLNEQYF.

The chain has TRBV12-3 or TRBV12-4 and TRBJ1-2; D is unclear. The CDR3 length is 13 residues. The germline V and J ends were trimmed by 2 bases and 2 bases, with 6 bases remaining between them. The CDR3 sequence: CASSLSGNYGYTF. The CDR3 bases are TGTGCCAGCAGTTTATCGGGGAACTATGGCTACACCTTC.

The chain is built from TRBV6-2 or TRBV6-3 and TRBJ2-7, with D possibly TRBD2 on 5 matching bases. This CDR3 spans 12 amino acids. V shed 2 bases and J shed 4 bases, with 6 bases lying between them. Germline CDR1 MNHEY, CDR2 SVGEGT. In DNA, the CDR3 is TGTGCCAGCAGTTACAGGAGGTACGAGCAGTACTTC. This gives the protein CASSYRRYEQYF.

The gene calls are TRBV7-9 and TRBJ2-2; TRBD1 matches 12 bases. V shed 6 bases and J 4 bases; nucleotides not matched to a gene: 3. CDR1 is SEHNR, CDR2 FQNEAQ, per germline (reference sequence). The CDR3 spans 15 residues. The CDR3 DNA sequence: TGTGCCAGCAGTCCGGGACAGGGGGCCACCGGGGAGCTGTTTTTT. Residues: CASSPGQGATGELFF.

The V and J genes are TRBV15 and TRBJ2-7, with 12 bases identical to TRBD2. The CDR3 sequence is 16 residues long. Trimming at V came to 1 base and at J to 6 bases, leaving 7 bases not matched to a gene. Germline V gene data show CDR1 as LNHNV and CDR2 as YYDKDF (reference sequence). CDR3 in amino acids: CATSRVRLAGAGEQYF. The CDR3 DNA sequence: TGTGCCACCAGCAGAGTTAGACTAGCGGGGGCCGGCGAGCAGTACTTC.

The CDR3 DNA reads TGTGCCAGCAGCTTAAAAACGGTTACCTACAATGAGCAGTTCTTC. This gives the protein CASSLKTVTYNEQFF. The chain couples TRBV7-9 to TRBJ2-1; D unclear. V was clipped by 2 bases and J by 2 bases, with 10 bases between them. Germline V gene sequence: CDR1 SEHNR, CDR2 FQNEAQ (reference sequence). This CDR3 region has 15 residues.

The V call is TRBV7-2, the J call TRBJ1-4; TRBD1 matches 8 bases. This CDR3 is built from 15 residues. Germline V lookup: CDR1 SGHTA, CDR2 FQGNSA. V was pared by 5 bases and J by 8 bases, with 10 bases of the junction left unmatched. This CDR3 is CASSSRTGRGEKLFF. CDR3 coding DNA: TGTGCCAGCAGCAGCCGGACAGGGAGAGGGGAAAAACTGTTTTTT. The entire variable domain, with the rest obtained from reference TRBV7-2 and TRBJ1-4, is as follows: GAGVSQSPSNKVTEKGKDVELRCDPISGHTALYWYRQSLGQGLEFLIYFQGNSAPDKSGLPSDRFSAERTGGSVSTLTIQRTQQEDSAVYLCASSSRTGRGEKLFFGSGTQLSVL.

The chain's CDR3 is CASSKRLAGDTDTQYF. The CDR3 DNA reads TGCGCCAGCAGCAAACGACTAGCGGGAGACACAGATACGCAGTATTTT. The chain joins TRBV5-1 to TRBJ2-3; 12 nucleotides align to TRBD2. This CDR3 region has 16 residues. V was clipped by 4 bases and J by 2 bases; unmatched bases: 5. Germline CDR1 and CDR2: SGHRS and YFSETQ.

This chain links TRBV5-1 with TRBJ2-7, with 14 positions matching TRBD2. V shed 7 bases, J shed 1 base, and the junction held 4 bases outside the gene matches. Germline CDR1 SGHRS, CDR2 YFSETQ. This CDR3 is built from 15 residues. The CDR3 DNA follows: TGCGCCAGCGGGACTAGCGGGGGTTATTCCTACGAGCAGTACTTC. The encoded protein is CASGTSGGYSYEQYF.

This sequence joins TRBV9 and TRBJ2-7, with 9 bases fitting TRBD1. V lost 3 bases, J lost 3 bases, and 10 bases stayed unmatched. This CDR3 has 16 residues. The germline V gene has CDR1 SGDLS and CDR2 YYNGEE. The chain's CDR3 is CASSAYPGTGSYEQYF. The CDR3 nucleotides are TGTGCCAGCAGCGCATACCCCGGGACAGGGAGCTACGAGCAGTACTTC.

J is TRBJ2-6 and V is TRBV18, with D hard to call. Germline V gene sequence: CDR1 KGHSH, CDR2 LQKENI. V lost 3 bases, J lost 3 bases, and 3 bases lay in between. CDR3 length: 13 amino acids. The chain's CDR3 is CASSPRGANVLTF. The CDR3, as DNA: TGTGCCAGCTCACCGCGTGGGGCCAACGTCCTGACTTTC.

The chain employs TRBV7-9 and TRBJ1-3; 7 positions agree with TRBD1. The trim removed 5 bases at V and 2 bases at J, leaving 6 bases unmatched. The CDR3 is 15 residues long. Germline assignment: CDR1 SEHNR and CDR2 FQNEAQ (reference sequence). The CDR3 here is CASSAGGMTGNTIYF. In nucleotides, the CDR3 is TGTGCCAGCAGCGCAGGGGGAATGACTGGAAACACCATATATTTT.

Points on this clone: The junction departs from the called germline gene at one end, perhaps through a read error. This sequence joins TRBV9 and TRBJ1-2; D is perhaps TRBD1 (6 bases). CDR1 and CDR2 from the germline V gene are SGDLS and YYNGEE. The CDR3 runs 17 residues. The CDR3 DNA follows: TGTGCCAGCAGCGTGGGACAAGGCTATGGGAGCTTATATGGCCACACCTTC. As protein: CASSVGQGYGSLYGHTF.

The rearrangement links TRBV7-2 to TRBJ2-1, with 8 bases that match TRBD2. This CDR3 comprises 15 residues. CDR1 and CDR2 (germline): SGHTA, FQGNSA. V shed 4 bases, J shed 7 bases, and the junction held 9 bases outside the gene matches. CDR3 sequence reads: CASSSRTSLGNEQFF. For the CDR3, the DNA is TGTGCCAGCAGCTCCCGGACTAGCCTTGGGAATGAGCAGTTCTTC.

This clone was recorded a few times. The CDR3 DNA reads TGTGCCACCCGAGGAGGGGGCGTCATGAACACTGAAGCTTTCTTT. It yields the protein CATRGGGVMNTEAFF. The chain has TRBV6-5 and TRBJ1-1; 7 bases line up with TRBD1. This CDR3 spans 15 amino acids. The V and J ends lost 10 bases and 0 bases, in that order; junction bases with no gene match: 11. Germline loops: CDR1 MNHEY, CDR2 SVGAGI.

The V gene is TRBV5-5, the J gene TRBJ2-7, with D perhaps matching TRBD1 (6 bases). This CDR3 is built from 13 residues. V lost 0 bases, J lost 6 bases, and 10 bases lay in between. CDR1 is SGHKS, CDR2 YYEKEE, per germline (reference sequence). CDR3 coding DNA: TGTGCCAGCAGCTTGGCCACAGGGCCCGAGCAGTACTTC. Translated, it gives CASSLATGPEQYF. Full variable domain (remainder filled in from reference TRBV5-5 and TRBJ2-7): DAGVTQSPTHLIKTRGQQVTLRCSPISGHKSVSWYQQVLGQGPQFIFQYYEKEERGRGNFPDRFSARQFPNYSSELNVNALLLGDSALYLCASSLATGPEQYFGPGTRLTVT.

The chain employs TRBV9 and TRBJ2-3; 9 bases line up with TRBD2. The CDR3 extends over 16 amino acids. V lost 0 bases to trimming and J lost 6 bases; unmatched junction nucleotides: 8. The germline CDR1 and CDR2 sequences are SGDLS and YYNGEE. In DNA, the CDR3 is TGTGCCAGCAGCGTAGGGCAAGCGGGGGGCCCGGATACGCAGTATTTT. Its protein is CASSVGQAGGPDTQYF. Combining the CDR3 with reference TRBV9 and TRBJ2-3 gives the whole variable domain DSGVTQTPKHLITATGQRVTLRCSPRSGDLSVYWYQQSLDQGLQFLIQYYNGEERAKGNILERFSAQQFPDLHSELNLSSLELGDSALYFCASSVGQAGGPDTQYFGPGTRLTVL.

This rearrangement joins TRBV28 to TRBJ2-7; 8 bases line up with TRBD1. CDR1 MDHEN and CDR2 SYDVKM come from the germline V gene. The V segment lost 8 bases and the J segment 6 bases; nucleotides outside the gene matches: 6. The CDR3 covers 12 residues. The CDR3 is CASGSGTGEQYF. DNA of the CDR3: TGTGCCAGCGGGTCCGGGACAGGCGAGCAGTACTTC.

V and J are TRBV5-6 and TRBJ2-2; D possibly corresponds to TRBD1 (6 bases). CDR1 and CDR2 (germline): SGHDT, YYEEEE. Trimming shortened V by 2 bases and J by 5 bases, and 7 bases separated the two germline ends. This CDR3 is built from 13 residues. The CDR3 protein is CASSLQGTGELFF. In DNA, the CDR3 is TGTGCCAGCAGCTTACAGGGTACCGGGGAGCTGTTTTTT.

The genes are TRBV7-8 and TRBJ2-5; TRBD2 agrees at 14 bases. Losses at the gene ends were 4 bases for V and 4 bases for J; bases not matched to a gene: 14. The CDR3 is 19 amino acids. The germline V gene has CDR1 SGHVS and CDR2 FQNEAQ. The CDR3 spells CASSWPGLAGEEVPETQYF. CDR3 nucleotide sequence: TGTGCCAGCAGCTGGCCGGGACTAGCGGGGGAGGAGGTTCCAGAGACCCAGTACTTC. The full variable domain, completed using reference TRBV7-8 and TRBJ2-5, is GAGVSQSPRYKVAKRGQDVALRCDPISGHVSLFWYQQALGQGPEFLTYFQNEAQLDKSGLPSDRFFAERPEGSVSTLKIQRTQQEDSAVYLCASSWPGLAGEEVPETQYFGPGTRLLVL.

The chain couples TRBV7-2 to TRBJ2-1; possibly TRBD2 for D (6 bases). The germline gives CDR1 SGHTA, CDR2 FQGNSA. This CDR3 spans 15 amino acids. The V and J ends lost 2 bases and 4 bases respectively, with 12 bases between them. The CDR3 spells CASSLNGGPYNEQFF. Written as DNA, the CDR3 is TGTGCCAGCAGCTTAAACGGGGGACCGTACAATGAGCAGTTCTTC. The whole variable domain, remainder taken from reference TRBV7-2 and TRBJ2-1, is GAGVSQSPSNKVTEKGKDVELRCDPISGHTALYWYRQSLGQGLEFLIYFQGNSAPDKSGLPSDRFSAERTGGSVSTLTIQRTQQEDSAVYLCASSLNGGPYNEQFFGPGTRLTVL.

The chain couples TRBV28 to TRBJ2-5, with 8 nucleotides matching TRBD2. J was trimmed by 1 base and V by 6 bases; bases with no gene match: 10. Germline V gene lookup returns CDR1 MDHEN and CDR2 SYDVKM. CDR3 length: 16 residues. Here the CDR3 reads CASRGTRVGVQETQYF. CDR3 DNA: TGTGCCAGCAGGGGGACTAGGGTCGGTGTCCAAGAGACCCAGTACTTC.

A word on this clone: The junction departs from the called germline gene at one end, perhaps through a read error. The chain couples TRBV9 to TRBJ2-6, with TRBD1 as a possible D gene (5 bases). CDR1 is SGDLS and CDR2 is YYNGEE in the germline V gene. The length of the CDR3 is 16 residues. CDR3 nucleotides: TGTGCCAGCAGCGTAGGACGGCTCTCTGGGGCCAACGCCCTGACTTTC. Translated: CASSVGRLSGANALTF.

This sequence joins TRBV29-1 and TRBJ1-4; 9 bases line up with TRBD1. V lost 6 bases, J lost 0 bases, and 2 bases stayed unmatched. The CDR3 is 14 amino acids. Germline V gene sequence: CDR1 SQVTM, CDR2 ANQGSEA. The CDR3 protein is CSVGQGTTNEKLFF. The CDR3 DNA is TGCAGCGTGGGACAGGGTACAACTAATGAAAAACTGTTTTTT.

The chain has TRBV19 and TRBJ1-6; D unresolved. The germline gives CDR1 LNHDA, CDR2 SQIVND (reference sequence). Trimming took off 6 bases at V and 0 bases at J, with 9 bases between the two ends. CDR3 length equals 15 residues. The CDR3 region is CASRRGSSYNSPLHF. The CDR3 DNA is TGTGCCAGTAGGCGGGGAAGCTCCTATAATTCACCCCTCCACTTT.

The CDR3 protein is CASSHFGQGDQPQHF. Here the CDR3 DNA reads TGCGCCAGCAGCCACTTCGGGCAGGGGGATCAGCCCCAGCATTTT. The chain couples TRBV4-1 to TRBJ1-5; 7 nucleotides align to TRBD1. The V gene end was trimmed by 3 bases and the J gene end by 5 bases; junction bases not matched to a gene: 7. There are 15 residues in the CDR3. CDR1 and CDR2 (germline): MGHRA, YSYEKL.

V is TRBV19 and J is TRBJ2-7; 7 nucleotides align to TRBD1. This CDR3 spans 13 amino acids. From germline, CDR1 is LNHDA and CDR2 SQIVND (reference sequence). The V segment lost 8 bases and the J segment 0 bases; nucleotides outside the gene matches: 4. CDR3 region: CASGNRGSYEQYF. The CDR3 DNA reads TGTGCCAGTGGCAACAGGGGCTCCTACGAGCAGTACTTC.

In nucleotides, the CDR3 is TGTGCCAGCAGCATCGGGACTAGAATCTACGAGCAGTACTTC. This sequence encodes CASSIGTRIYEQYF. J is TRBJ2-7 and V is TRBV7-9; 8 nucleotides match TRBD2. The CDR3 totals 14 residues. Looked up from germline, CDR1 is SEHNR and CDR2 is FQNEAQ (reference sequence). V lost 5 bases to trimming and J lost 3 bases; unmatched junction nucleotides: 6.

The chain couples TRBV29-1 to TRBJ1-5; maybe TRBD1 (5 bases). This CDR3 comprises 14 residues. Trimming removed 6 bases from V and 4 bases from J, with 16 bases in between. The germline V gene has CDR1 SQVTM and CDR2 ANQGSEA. DNA for the CDR3: TGCAGCGTCGCGACTGGGACTGGTAATCAGCCCCAGCATTTT. Its protein product is CSVATGTGNQPQHF.